This T cell receptor beta chain derives from a study of identifying expanded T cells in peripheral blood. This clone was counted between two and nine times. Assay used: immunoSEQ multiplex PCR; TCRdb lists only in-frame clones, some missing. The table has around 81,000 clones, 85% seen once. V lost 1 base, J lost 5 bases, and 7 bases lay in between. The CDR3 contains 13 residues. Germline CDR1 SGHDT, CDR2 YYEEEE. This chain joins TRBV5-6 and TRBJ1-5; D not resolved. The source material was blood. This TCR was sampled from a person aged 18 to 75 in good health. For the CDR3, the DNA is TGTGCCAGCAGCTTGTCGCCGGATCAGCCCCAGCATTTT. This codes for CASSLSPDQPQHF.